This is a list of T cell receptor beta chains from one sample in a study of shared clonotypes between healthy human individuals. Some clones are missing from TCRdb's copy, which holds only in-frame ones; the method was immunoSEQ multiplex PCR. The data hold over a million clones, with about 96% observed a single time. Material for sequencing was naive CD4+ T cells sorted from blood. The origin of the receptors is a man aged 30-40 years in good health. CDR3s include the opening cysteine and the closing phenylalanine or tryptophan. The D gene is left open where the match is weak. Clone size, where shown, is once, few, many, or a class for clones that have expanded.

TRBV6-1	NA	TRBD1	13	TRBJ1-1	CASCRGRVAEAFF	TGTGCCAGCTGCAGGGGGCGAGTAGCTGAAGCTTTCTTT
TRBV7-2	NA	NA	16	TRBJ2-1	CASSLRQINSYNEQFF	TGTGCCAGCAGCTTAAGACAGATTAACTCCTACAATGAGCAGTTCTTC
TRBV19	NA	NA	13	TRBJ2-5	CASSPGARETQYF	TGTGCCAGTAGTCCAGGGGCTAGGGAGACCCAGTACTTC
TRBV11-2	NA	TRBD1	16	TRBJ2-3	CASSLVPTGSTDTQYF	TGTGCCAGCAGCTTAGTCCCGACAGGGAGCACAGATACGCAGTATTTT
TRBV5-4	NA	TRBD2	16	TRBJ2-3	CASSLGTSGGRDTQYF	TGTGCCAGCAGCTTGGGTACTAGCGGGGGCAGGGATACGCAGTATTTT
TRBV28	NA	NA	14	TRBJ2-7	CASSPSHRAYEQYF	TGTGCCAGCAGCCCATCCCACCGTGCCTACGAGCAGTACTTC
TRBV27	NA	NA	12	TRBJ2-7	CASSTDSGEQYF	TGTGCCAGCAGCACGGACAGCGGCGAGCAGTACTTC
TRBV10-2	NA	NA	13	TRBJ1-5	CASSVRSNQPQHF	TGCGCCAGCAGCGTTCGGAGCAATCAGCCCCAGCATTTT
TRBV27	NA	NA	13	TRBJ2-3	CASSLVQSDTQYF	TGTGCCAGCAGTTTAGTCCAGTCAGATACGCAGTATTTT
TRBV5-1	NA	NA	13	TRBJ1-4	CASSFAINEKLFF	TGCGCCAGCAGCTTTGCTATTAATGAAAAACTGTTTTTT
TRBV19	once	TRBD1	16	TRBJ1-5	CASSILGQGPNQPQHF	TGTGCCAGTAGTATTTTGGGACAGGGGCCCAATCAGCCCCAGCATTTT
TRBV2	NA	TRBD1	12	TRBJ1-1	CASSEVDRGAFF	TGTGCCAGCAGTGAAGTTGACAGGGGTGCTTTCTTT
TRBV5-1	NA	NA	13	TRBJ2-5	CASSLVLPETQYF	TGCGCCAGCAGCTTGGTACTACCGGAGACCCAGTACTTC
TRBV28	NA	TRBD2	17	TRBJ2-1	CASTFSTSGRIYNEQFF	TGTGCCAGCACATTCTCCACTAGCGGGAGGATTTACAATGAGCAGTTCTTC
TRBV7-8	NA	TRBD1	15	TRBJ2-7	CASSFSGQGAYEQYF	TGTGCCAGCAGCTTCTCGGGACAGGGGGCCTACGAGCAGTACTTC
TRBV27	NA	NA	16	TRBJ2-7	CASSLGRVESSYEQYF	TGTGCCAGCAGTTTAGGCCGAGTGGAGAGCTCCTACGAGCAGTACTTC
TRBV10-3	NA	TRBD1	16	TRBJ1-5	CAIKGQGADSNQPQHF	TGTGCCATCAAAGGACAGGGGGCGGACAGCAATCAGCCCCAGCATTTT
TRBV4-2	NA	TRBD1	16	TRBJ2-7	CASSQDPRTGAYEQYF	TGTGCCAGCAGCCAAGACCCAAGGACAGGGGCCTACGAGCAGTACTTC
TRBV28	NA	NA	16	TRBJ1-5	CASSFLEKRGNQPQHF	TGTGCCAGCAGTTTCCTGGAAAAACGGGGCAATCAGCCCCAGCATTTT
TRBV7-8	NA	TRBD2	18	TRBJ2-4	CASSLPGLAGFAKNIQYF	TGTGCCAGCAGCTTACCTGGACTAGCTGGGTTCGCCAAAAACATTCAGTACTTC
TRBV6-1	NA	NA	11	TRBJ1-5	CASNRNQPQHF	TGTGCCAGCAACCGCAATCAGCCCCAGCATTTT
TRBV14	NA	TRBD2	16	TRBJ2-1	CASSPGGRAAYNEQFF	TGTGCCAGCAGCCCCGGCGGGAGGGCGGCCTACAATGAGCAGTTCTTC
TRBV23-1	NA	NA	11	TRBJ2-7	CATNGTYEQYF	TGCGCCACTAACGGGACCTACGAGCAGTACTTC
TRBV19	NA	NA	13	TRBJ2-7	CASRARGVYEQYF	TGTGCCAGTAGGGCCCGGGGTGTCTACGAGCAGTACTTC
TRBV9	NA	TRBD1	15	TRBJ1-4	CASSSAPGQGEKLFF	TGTGCCAGCAGCTCTGCGCCGGGACAGGGGGAAAAACTGTTTTTT
TRBV18	NA	NA	14	TRBJ2-3	CASSRSGSTDTQYF	TGTGCCAGCTCTAGAAGCGGTAGCACAGATACGCAGTATTTT
TRBV19	NA	NA	13	TRBJ1-1	CASSIGPPAEAFF	TGTGCCAGTAGTATCGGCCCGCCGGCTGAAGCTTTCTTT
TRBV18	once	NA	15	TRBJ1-2	CASSPLAESHYGYTF	TGTGCCAGCTCACCACTGGCAGAGTCTCACTATGGCTACACCTTC
TRBV13	NA	NA	16	TRBJ2-1	CASSLGGRREYGEQFF	TGTGCCAGCAGCTTAGGTGGGCGCCGGGAATATGGTGAGCAGTTCTTC
TRBV9	once	TRBD1	15	TRBJ2-3	CASSEQGQRMDTQYF	TGTGCCAGCAGTGAACAGGGACAGAGAATGGATACGCAGTATTTT
TRBV5-1	NA	TRBD2	16	TRBJ2-1	CASRDPSGSSYNEQFF	TGCGCCAGCAGGGACCCTAGCGGGAGCTCCTACAATGAGCAGTTCTTC